This T cell receptor beta chain originates from a study of identical twins. Study-wide points: The analysis was cross-sectional rather than longitudinal within donors. Modelling approaches yielded underestimates of out-of-frame TCR alpha sharing between monozygotic twins.

A universal primer site was incorporated via template switching, and the cDNA contained unique molecular identifiers. From the 5' RACE reads, TCRdb called clonotypes with MiXCR, one entry per CDR3 protein. The sample contains around 650,000 distinct CDR3 sequences, around 7.4% of which appear only once. V gave up 7 bases and J gave up 7 bases, with 19 bases separating them. This CDR3 is 14 amino acids long. Germline CDR1 SQVTM, CDR2 ANQGSEA. This clonotype was found a few times. What it binds is not known. Separately, the same data were catalogued under a study of yellow fever vaccine responses in identical twins. That report adds: In identical twins, vaccine T cell responses appeared partly shared and partly individual.

The TCR was taken from a woman between 18 and 30 years old in good health. This chain links TRBV29-1 with TRBJ1-4; weak D call: TRBD1 (5 bases). Sequencing was done on a sample of PBMCs. The CDR3 is CSAQGDPQGEKLFF. The DNA of the CDR3 is TGCAGCGCTCAAGGGGACCCTCAGGGTGAAAAACTGTTTTTT.